This entry lists 15 T cell receptor beta chains sequenced from one sample in a study of a mutant IDH1 vaccine in newly diagnosed glioma. Their specific antigens are unknown. Time point denoted: week 5, during vaccination. The investigators gave 300 ug of mutant IDH1 20-mer peptide in each vaccine dose, together with topical imiquimod. Sequenced by immunoSEQ multiplex PCR; TCRdb stores in-frame clones only, minus some. This table has fewer than 30,000 clones, 75% to 80% appearing once. Sequencing used PBMCs, obtained from a glioma patient whose treatment included an IDH1 peptide vaccine. These receptors came from a middle-aged man with glioma.

This chain connects TRBV18 to TRBJ2-3, with D possibly matching TRBD2 (6 bases). Germline V gives CDR1 KGHSH, CDR2 LQKENI. V shed 6 bases and J shed 5 bases, with 12 bases lying between them. This CDR3 spans 13 amino acids. CDR3 residues: CASSGLGGDTQYF. CDR3 DNA sequence: TGTGCCAGCTCCGGATTGGGAGGAGATACGCAGTATTTT.

The chain uses TRBV7-2 and TRBJ1-2; a weak D match, TRBD1 (5 bases). The CDR3 totals 16 residues. Germline assignment: CDR1 SGHTA and CDR2 FQGNSA. V lost 1 base, J lost 4 bases, and 16 bases lay in between. CDR3 amino acids: CASSLGAAGGGYGYTF. As DNA, the CDR3 is TGTGCCAGCAGCTTAGGAGCAGCGGGGGGAGGCTATGGCTACACCTTC. The full variable domain, rest sourced from reference TRBV7-2 and TRBJ1-2, is GAGVSQSPSNKVTEKGKDVELRCDPISGHTALYWYRQSLGQGLEFLIYFQGNSAPDKSGLPSDRFSAERTGGSVSTLTIQRTQQEDSAVYLCASSLGAAGGGYGYTFGSGTRLTVV.

J is TRBJ1-5 and V is TRBV6-1; 7 positions agree with TRBD1. V gave up 6 bases and J gave up 4 bases; unmatched junction bases: 9. This CDR3 is 15 amino acids long. Per germline, CDR1 MNHNS and CDR2 SASEGT. The CDR3 sequence is CASRVEGGGNQPQHF. DNA for the CDR3: TGTGCCAGCAGGGTGGAAGGGGGCGGGAATCAGCCCCAGCATTTT.

CDR3 sequence (DNA): TGCGCCAGCAGCGTCGGGGCCAACACCGGGGAGCTGTTTTTT. Amino acids: CASSVGANTGELFF. The chain links TRBV5-1 to TRBJ2-2; D possibly uses TRBD1 or TRBD2 (5 bases each). Germline CDR1 SGHRS, CDR2 YFSETQ. The V and J ends lost 4 bases and 2 bases respectively, with 9 bases between them. The length of the CDR3 is 14 residues.

V usage is TRBV11-2 and J usage is TRBJ2-2, with 14 bases aligning to TRBD2. Germline lookup yields CDR1 SGHAT and CDR2 FQNNGV. The CDR3 runs to 17 residues. With V trimmed by 2 bases and J by 10 bases, 9 bases remained unmatched. The CDR3 sequence: CASSLNSGLAGEEELFF. The DNA of the CDR3 is TGTGCCAGCAGCTTAAACTCGGGACTAGCGGGAGAGGAGGAGCTGTTTTTT.

The chain links TRBV5-6 to TRBJ1-2; tentative D call: TRBD1 (6 bases). The V end lost 4 bases, the J end lost 5 bases, and 18 bases lay between the germline ends. The CDR3 consists of 15 residues. Germline assignment: CDR1 SGHDT and CDR2 YYEEEE. CDR3 sequence reads: CASSPGHRRGYGYTF. CDR3 DNA sequence: TGTGCCAGCAGCCCGGGACACCGCAGAGGTTATGGCTACACCTTC.

V usage is TRBV10-1 and J usage is TRBJ2-1; TRBD1 agrees at 7 bases. V shed 6 bases and J 8 bases; nucleotides not matched to a gene: 10. Germline V gene data show CDR1 as WNHNN and CDR2 as SYGVQD (reference sequence). This CDR3 region has 14 residues. DNA for the CDR3: TGCGCCAGCAGAAAAGAGGGGGCTATCGATGAGCAGTTCTTC. The encoded protein is CASRKEGAIDEQFF.

The chain links TRBV11-2 to TRBJ1-1; D is undetermined. The CDR3 is made up of 15 amino acids. Germline lookup yields CDR1 SGHAT and CDR2 FQNNGV. The V end was cut by 5 bases, the J end by 1 base, with 14 bases between. The DNA for the CDR3 is TGTGCCAGCAGCCTCCAGACAACCCCGAACACTGAAGCTTTCTTT. Protein sequence: CASSLQTTPNTEAFF.

The rearrangement uses TRBV27 and TRBJ2-7; D possibly matches TRBD1 or TRBD2 (5 bases each). Germline CDR1 is MNHEY and CDR2 is SMNVEV (reference sequence). The CDR3 is made up of 14 amino acids. Trimming stripped 1 base from V and 3 bases from J, with 10 bases between. The DNA for the CDR3 is TGTGCCAGCAGTTTATACCGGGACCACTACGAGCAGTACGTC. It is translated as CASSLYRDHYEQYV.

The V gene is TRBV7-2, the J gene TRBJ2-5; D not resolved. Trimming left V 5 bases short and J 4 bases short, with 11 bases between. Germline lookup yields CDR1 SGHTA and CDR2 FQGNSA. This CDR3 is built from 13 residues. The CDR3, as DNA: TGTGCCAGCAGCCCGGCCCGGCGAGAGACCCAGTACTTC. Its translation: CASSPARRETQYF.

The gene calls are TRBV14 and TRBJ2-5, with D perhaps matching TRBD2 (6 bases). CDR1 is SGHDN, CDR2 FVKESK, per germline. V was clipped by 4 bases and J by 2 bases, with 11 bases between them. CDR3 length: 14 residues. The CDR3 region has the DNA TGTGCCAGCAGCCTCTCGGGGAGGCAAGAGACCCAGTACTTC. Its translation is CASSLSGRQETQYF.

This clone was seen once. The rearrangement joins TRBV18 to TRBJ1-6, with a tentative D call TRBD1 (5 bases). The CDR3 is 13 residues long. Per the germline V gene, CDR1 is KGHSH and CDR2 is LQKENI. V was shortened by 5 bases and J by 10 bases, with 12 bases between the two germline ends. The CDR3 spells CASSLQESSPLHF. The CDR3 DNA is TGTGCCAGCTCATTACAGGAGTCATCACCCCTCCACTTT.

The J gene is TRBJ2-2, the V gene TRBV4-1; D unclear. Looked up from germline, CDR1 is MGHRA and CDR2 is YSYEKL. The CDR3 covers 17 residues. With 4 bases removed from V and 0 bases from J, the gap between germline ends came to 15 bases. The CDR3: CASSPGPYQANTGELFF. Here the CDR3 DNA reads TGCGCCAGCAGCCCTGGCCCCTACCAAGCGAACACCGGGGAGCTGTTTTTT.

The CDR3 loop reads CASSYGAEGYEQYF. CDR3 sequence (DNA): TGTGCCAGCAGTTACGGGGCCGAAGGCTACGAGCAGTACTTC. This sequence joins TRBV6-5 and TRBJ2-7; TRBD1 is a possible D gene (5 bases). The germline gives CDR1 MNHEY, CDR2 SVGAGI. Trimming took off 2 bases at V and 3 bases at J, with 11 bases between the two ends. The CDR3 consists of 14 residues.

This clone was counted only a few times. The V and J genes are TRBV5-1 and TRBJ2-7; 9 nucleotides agree with TRBD1. V dropped 3 bases and J dropped 6; count of bases not matched to a gene: 7. The V gene's germline CDR1 is SGHRS and CDR2 YFSETQ. This CDR3 has 14 residues. This CDR3 is CASSWGQGLGEQYF. The DNA for the CDR3 is TGCGCCAGCAGCTGGGGACAGGGTCTGGGCGAGCAGTACTTC. Full variable domain (remainder filled in from reference TRBV5-1 and TRBJ2-7): KAGVTQTPRYLIKTRGQQVTLSCSPISGHRSVSWYQQTPGQGLQFLFEYFSETQRNKGNFPGRFSGRQFSNSRSEMNVSTLELGDSALYLCASSWGQGLGEQYFGPGTRLTVT.